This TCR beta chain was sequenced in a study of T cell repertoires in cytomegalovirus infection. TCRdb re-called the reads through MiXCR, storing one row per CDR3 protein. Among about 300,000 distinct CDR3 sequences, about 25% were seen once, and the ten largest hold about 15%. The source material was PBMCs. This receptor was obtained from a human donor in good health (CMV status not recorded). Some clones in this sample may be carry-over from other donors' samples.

CDR3 DNA sequence: TGTGCCAGCAGTCAGACTAGTGCCAATGAGCAGTTCTTC. Translated, it gives CASSQTSANEQFF. The J gene is TRBJ2-1, the V gene TRBV6-2 or TRBV6-3, with TRBD2 as a possible D gene (6 bases). Deletions cut 5 bases from V and 6 bases from J, with 11 bases between. Germline CDR1 reads MNHEY; CDR2 reads SVGEGT. This CDR3 has 13 residues.